Below are 4 T cell receptor beta chains sequenced from a single sample in a study of beta chain features in type 1 diabetes. Sequenced material consisted of expressed TCRB transcripts (all of the isolated RNA was reverse transcribed). Clones were read by immunoSEQ multiplex PCR, and TCRdb kept only the in-frame ones, dropping some. The table records over 700,000 clones, roughly a sixth of them present only once. Sequences were obtained from naive CD4+ T cells from blood. Receptors were obtained from a woman aged 18-29 years in good health.

The gene calls are TRBV2 and TRBJ2-6, with D tentatively TRBD2 (6 bases). The V gene's germline CDR1 is SNHLY and CDR2 FYNNEI. Trimming stripped 5 bases from V and 4 bases from J, with 12 bases between. There are 15 residues in the CDR3. The DNA for the CDR3 is TGTGCCAGCAGTAACCTCGGGGGAGGGGCCAACGTCCTGACTTTC. This encodes CASSNLGGGANVLTF.

This clone was counted only a few times. The sample contains more than one DNA sequence encoding this CDR3. The CDR3 loop is CASSLAGSHEQYF. The CDR3 DNA reads as TGCGCCAGCAGCTTGGCAGGGAGCCACGAGCAGTACTTC. The V gene is TRBV5-1, the J gene TRBJ2-7; D is possibly TRBD1 or TRBD2 (5 bases each). The CDR3 length is 13 residues. V was pared by 0 bases and J by 5 bases, with 9 bases between. The germline V gene has CDR1 SGHRS and CDR2 YFSETQ.

The rearrangement joins TRBV10-3 to TRBJ2-2; 13 bases fit TRBD2. The CDR3 contains 17 residues. Germline CDR1 is ENHRY and CDR2 is SYGVKD. Germline trimming cut 2 bases from V and 5 bases from J; bases unmatched to any gene: 5. This chain's CDR3 is CAISETPGLAGTGELFF. The CDR3 region has the DNA TGTGCCATCAGTGAGACGCCGGGACTAGCGGGGACCGGGGAGCTGTTTTTT.

This clone appeared a few times. This rearrangement joins TRBV9 to TRBJ2-2; perhaps TRBD2 as D (6 bases). V was pared by 3 bases and J by 4 bases, with 13 bases between. This CDR3 is 15 amino acids long. Germline CDR1 is SGDLS and CDR2 is YYNGEE. CDR3 in amino acids: CASSARLGATGELFF. The CDR3 DNA reads TGTGCCAGCAGCGCCCGACTAGGAGCCACCGGGGAGCTGTTTTTT. Full variable domain (rest looked up from reference TRBV9 and TRBJ2-2): DSGVTQTPKHLITATGQRVTLRCSPRSGDLSVYWYQQSLDQGLQFLIQYYNGEERAKGNILERFSAQQFPDLHSELNLSSLELGDSALYFCASSARLGATGELFFGEGSRLTVL.